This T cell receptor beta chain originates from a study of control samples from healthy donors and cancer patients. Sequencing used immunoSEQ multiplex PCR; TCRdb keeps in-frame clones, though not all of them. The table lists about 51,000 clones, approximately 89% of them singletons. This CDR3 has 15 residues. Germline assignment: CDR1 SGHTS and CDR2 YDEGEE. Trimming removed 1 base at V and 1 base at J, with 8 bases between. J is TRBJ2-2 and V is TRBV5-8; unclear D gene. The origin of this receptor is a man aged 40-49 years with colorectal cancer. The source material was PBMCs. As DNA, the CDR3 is TGTGCCAGCAGCTTGCGACTGAAGAACACCGGGGAGCTGTTTTTT. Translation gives CASSLRLKNTGELFF.